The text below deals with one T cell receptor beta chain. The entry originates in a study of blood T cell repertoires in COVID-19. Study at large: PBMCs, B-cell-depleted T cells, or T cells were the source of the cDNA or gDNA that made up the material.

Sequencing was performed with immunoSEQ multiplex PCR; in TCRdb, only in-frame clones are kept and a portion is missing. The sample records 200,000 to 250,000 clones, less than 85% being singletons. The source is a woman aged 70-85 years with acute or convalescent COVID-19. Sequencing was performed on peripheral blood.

This chain's CDR3 is CASSPSPGMNGYTF. The CDR3 bases are TGTGCCAGCAGCCCTTCCCCAGGGATGAATGGCTACACCTTC. The gene calls are TRBV3-1 (or the pseudogene TRBV3-2) and TRBJ1-2, with D tentatively TRBD1 (5 bases). There are 14 residues in the CDR3. Trimming removed 4 bases at V and 6 bases at J, with 15 bases between. CDR1 is LGHDT, CDR2 YNNKEL, per germline (reference sequence).